The 10 T cell receptor beta chains in this list originate from one sample, sequenced in a study of shared clonotypes between healthy human individuals. Selected positively for CCR7 and CD45RO-negative, naive CD8 cells excluded terminally differentiated effector memory CD45RA+ cells. Data came from immunoSEQ multiplex PCR; TCRdb stores just in-frame clones and leaves some out. The sample lists 2 million or so clones, about 95% occurring once. Sequenced: naive CD8+ T cells sorted from blood. The source of these receptors is a man between 18 and 35 years old in good health.

V is TRBV5-8 and J is TRBJ2-7; no clear D. Germline V CDR1 and CDR2: SGHTS, YDEGEE. The CDR3 loop spans 17 amino acids. V was cut by 7 bases and J by 3 bases, with 26 bases left in between. DNA for the CDR3: TGTGCCAGCCCGGGCCCCCAAGTCAGCTCCCAAATCTACGAGCAGTACTTC. This encodes CASPGPQVSSQIYEQYF.

A few counts support this clone. Other DNA sequences from this sample encode an identical CDR3 as well. The V gene is TRBV30, the J gene TRBJ2-7; D is uncertain. The germline gives CDR1 GTSNPN, CDR2 SVGIG (reference sequence). V was clipped by 5 bases and J by 2 bases, with 10 bases between them. This CDR3 contains 12 residues. The CDR3 coding sequence is TGTGCCTGGTCGCCCTTCCCCTACGAGCAGTACTTC. Translating it yields CAWSPFPYEQYF.

This clone was seen a single time. The chain employs TRBV29-1 and TRBJ2-7; possible D gene TRBD2, 6 bases. The CDR3 extends over 12 amino acids. V gave up 4 bases and J gave up 5 bases, with 12 bases separating them. The germline gives CDR1 SQVTM, CDR2 ANQGSEA. The CDR3 reads CSVAGEVNEQYF. Here the CDR3 DNA reads TGCAGCGTTGCGGGAGAAGTGAACGAGCAGTACTTC.

V gene TRBV19 combines with J gene TRBJ2-2; 8 nucleotides match TRBD1. Germline V gene lookup returns CDR1 LNHDA and CDR2 SQIVND (reference sequence). The CDR3 is 18 amino acids. J gave up 4 bases and V 3 bases, and 13 bases lay outside the gene matches. For the CDR3, the DNA is TGTGCCAGTAGTATTGAGTCGGACAGGGCTGGAGGCACCGGGGAGCTGTTTTTT. This codes for CASSIESDRAGGTGELFF.

With respect to this clone: This may be a read error: a much more frequent sequence differs by one nucleotide. The sample contains more than one DNA sequence encoding this CDR3. The chain has TRBV5-6 and TRBJ1-1, with D possibly matching TRBD1 (6 bases). Germline V lookup: CDR1 SGHDT, CDR2 YYEEEE. The CDR3 contains 13 residues. Trimming left V 5 bases short and J 1 base short, with 9 bases between. Here the CDR3 DNA reads TGTGCCAGCAGTTTAGGGGGGAACACTGAAGCTTTCTTT. Protein: CASSLGGNTEAFF.

This chain uses TRBV2 with TRBJ1-1, with D possibly being TRBD1 (5 bases). Trimming left V 4 bases short and J 2 bases short, with 17 bases between. The germline CDR1 and CDR2 sequences are SNHLY and FYNNEI. The CDR3 totals 16 residues. The CDR3 sequence: CASSVNWDSGNTEAFF. For the CDR3, the DNA is TGTGCCAGCAGTGTTAATTGGGACTCGGGAAACACTGAAGCTTTCTTT. Full variable domain (rest looked up from reference TRBV2 and TRBJ1-1): EPEVTQTPSHQVTQMGQEVILRCVPISNHLYFYWYRQILGQKVEFLVSFYNNEISEKSEIFDDQFSVERPDGSNFTLKIRSTKLEDSAMYFCASSVNWDSGNTEAFFGQGTRLTVV.

Notes on this clone: This same CDR3 is encoded by further DNA sequences in the sample. The V gene is TRBV7-2, the J gene TRBJ2-7; D is ambiguous. The CDR3 has 13 amino acids. The ends were cut back, 1 base at V and 3 bases at J, with 7 bases in the middle. CDR1 is SGHTA, CDR2 FQGNSA, per germline. Written as DNA, the CDR3 is TGTGCCAGCAGCTTAGGAGAGAGCTACGAGCAGTACTTC. Its translation: CASSLGESYEQYF.

The rearrangement links TRBV4-2 to TRBJ2-2; 8 nucleotides match TRBD2. This CDR3 contains 18 residues. The V segment lost 4 bases and the J segment 3 bases; nucleotides outside the gene matches: 13. Per the germline V gene, CDR1 is LGHNA and CDR2 is YNFKEQ. The CDR3 loop reads CASSRRSLTSEDTGELFF. The CDR3 region has the DNA TGTGCCAGCAGCCGCAGGTCCCTGACTAGCGAGGACACCGGGGAGCTGTTTTTT.

This clone was seen only once. At one of its ends the junction is not consistent with the germline gene, which may arise from a read error. The V and J genes are TRBV7-7 and TRBJ2-1, with D possibly matching TRBD2 (6 bases). The CDR3 consists of 16 residues. Germline V lookup: CDR1 SSHAT, CDR2 FNYEAQ (reference sequence). In DNA form, the CDR3 reads TGTGCTAGCAGCCCCCCTAGCGACCCTACCTACAATGAGCAGTTCTTC. It specifies CASSPPSDPTYNEQFF. Based on the CDR3 plus reference TRBV7-7 and TRBJ2-1, the full variable domain is GAGVSQSPRYKVTKRGQDVTLRCDPISSHATLYWYQQALGQGPEFLTYFNYEAQPDKSGLPSDRFSAERPEGSISTLTIQRTEQRDSAMYRCASSPPSDPTYNEQFFGPGTRLTVL.

The V and J genes are TRBV29-1 and TRBJ1-1; D possibly corresponds to TRBD1 (6 bases). Germline V CDR1 and CDR2: SQVTM, ANQGSEA. Trimming took 3 bases from V and 11 from J, leaving 13 bases between them. The CDR3 has 11 residues. The CDR3 DNA is TGCAGCGTTGAGGGGGGGCAGTGGGCTTTCTTT. The encoded protein is CSVEGGQWAFF.